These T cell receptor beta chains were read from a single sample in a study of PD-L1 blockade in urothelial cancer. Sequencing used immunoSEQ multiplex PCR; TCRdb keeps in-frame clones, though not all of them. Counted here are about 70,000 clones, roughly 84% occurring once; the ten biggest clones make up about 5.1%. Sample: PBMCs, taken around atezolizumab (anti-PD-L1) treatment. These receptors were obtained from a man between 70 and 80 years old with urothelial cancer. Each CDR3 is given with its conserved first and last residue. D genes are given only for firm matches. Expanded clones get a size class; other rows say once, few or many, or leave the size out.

CDR3nt: TGCGCCAGCAATCGGGAGGGACTCTACGAGCAGTACTTC
CDR3aa: CASNREGLYEQYF
v_gene: TRBV5-1
j_gene: TRBJ2-7
abundance: NA
d_gene: TRBD2

CDR3nt: TGTGCCAGCAGTTCGAAAGCGGGAGTCTACGAGCAGTACTTC
CDR3aa: CASSSKAGVYEQYF
v_gene: TRBV28
j_gene: TRBJ2-7
abundance: NA
d_gene: TRBD2

CDR3nt: TGTGCCAGCAGCCTTGACGGGTATAGCAATCAGCCCCAGCATTTT
CDR3aa: CASSLDGYSNQPQHF
v_gene: TRBV28
j_gene: TRBJ1-5
abundance: NA
d_gene: NA

CDR3nt: TGTGCCAGCAGTGAAAAGGCTGTGGGAACAGGGGGCCTTTTCCAGTACTTC
CDR3aa: CASSEKAVGTGGLFQYF
v_gene: TRBV6-1
j_gene: TRBJ2-5
abundance: NA
d_gene: TRBD1

CDR3nt: TGCGCCAGCAGCTTGGTTAGCGGGGCTAGCACAGATACGCAGTATTTT
CDR3aa: CASSLVSGASTDTQYF
v_gene: TRBV5-1
j_gene: TRBJ2-3
abundance: NA
d_gene: TRBD2

CDR3nt: TGTGCCAGCAGACCCAAAAATGAGGCTTTCTTT
CDR3aa: CASRPKNEAFF
v_gene: TRBV6-5
j_gene: TRBJ1-1
abundance: NA
d_gene: NA

CDR3nt: TGTGCCAGCAGCGTAGACCGAGACTACGAGCAGTACTTC
CDR3aa: CASSVDRDYEQYF
v_gene: TRBV9
j_gene: TRBJ2-7
abundance: once
d_gene: NA

CDR3nt: TGTGCAAGTCGCCTGGACAGGCTCGGAAACACCATATATTTT
CDR3aa: CASRLDRLGNTIYF
v_gene: TRBV12-2
j_gene: TRBJ1-3
abundance: NA
d_gene: NA

CDR3nt: TGTGCCAGCAGCCCAACCGGTAGCACCATATATTTT
CDR3aa: CASSPTGSTIYF
v_gene: TRBV7-9
j_gene: TRBJ1-3
abundance: once
d_gene: NA

CDR3nt: TGTGCCAGCAGCTACGCTGGGGACAGGGGGCGCGAGCAGTACTTC
CDR3aa: CASSYAGDRGREQYF
v_gene: TRBV11-2
j_gene: TRBJ2-7
abundance: NA
d_gene: TRBD1

CDR3nt: TGTGCCAGCTCACCACCCCAGGCCGACTATGGCTACACCTTC
CDR3aa: CASSPPQADYGYTF
v_gene: TRBV18
j_gene: TRBJ1-2
abundance: NA
d_gene: NA

CDR3nt: TGTGCCAGCAGCTTCACACGGAGCTCCTACAATGAGCAGTTCTTC
CDR3aa: CASSFTRSSYNEQFF
v_gene: TRBV5-6
j_gene: TRBJ2-1
abundance: NA
d_gene: NA

CDR3nt: TGTGCCAGCAGCTTAGGGACTAGCGGGACAATCACAGATACGCAGTATTTT
CDR3aa: CASSLGTSGTITDTQYF
v_gene: TRBV7-8
j_gene: TRBJ2-3
abundance: NA
d_gene: TRBD2

CDR3nt: TGTGCCAGCAGCTCCGGGGGCTACGAGCAGTACTTC
CDR3aa: CASSSGGYEQYF
v_gene: TRBV25-1
j_gene: TRBJ2-7
abundance: NA
d_gene: NA

CDR3nt: TGTGCCAGCAGCTTGTTGGGGACTAGCGGGAGTAAAGGGGCCTACAATGAGCAGTTCTTC
CDR3aa: CASSLLGTSGSKGAYNEQFF
v_gene: TRBV5-8
j_gene: TRBJ2-1
abundance: NA
d_gene: TRBD2

CDR3nt: TGCAGCTCTGCCCCAGGTGCGGGAGGGCCAGATACGCAGTATTTT
CDR3aa: CSSAPGAGGPDTQYF
v_gene: TRBV29-1
j_gene: TRBJ2-3
abundance: NA
d_gene: TRBD2

CDR3nt: TGCAGCGTTGGGACTCACAGGGCCACCCGCACAGATACGCAGTATTTT
CDR3aa: CSVGTHRATRTDTQYF
v_gene: TRBV29-1
j_gene: TRBJ2-3
abundance: NA
d_gene: NA

CDR3nt: TGTGCCTGGTGTACAGGGTCTCCTGGAAACACCATATATTTT
CDR3aa: CAWCTGSPGNTIYF
v_gene: TRBV30
j_gene: TRBJ1-3
abundance: NA
d_gene: NA

CDR3nt: TGTGCCAGCAGTGAATCTAGGTCGAACACCGGGGAGCTGTTTTTT
CDR3aa: CASSESRSNTGELFF
v_gene: TRBV2
j_gene: TRBJ2-2
abundance: NA
d_gene: NA

CDR3nt: TGCAGCGTCCCCATAGGACTCCCTTCCTACAATGAGCAGTTCTTC
CDR3aa: CSVPIGLPSYNEQFF
v_gene: TRBV29-1
j_gene: TRBJ2-1
abundance: NA
d_gene: NA

CDR3nt: TGTGCCAGCAGTGAAGTGAGGAGATACAATGAGCAGTTCTTC
CDR3aa: CASSEVRRYNEQFF
v_gene: TRBV6-1
j_gene: TRBJ2-1
abundance: NA
d_gene: NA

CDR3nt: TGTGCCAGCAGTTTACTTTCAGGGGGCGGGGATCAGCCCCAGCATTTT
CDR3aa: CASSLLSGGGDQPQHF
v_gene: TRBV28
j_gene: TRBJ1-5
abundance: NA
d_gene: TRBD1

CDR3nt: TGTGCCAGCAGTACGACAGGACAACCTAACTATGGCTACACCTTC
CDR3aa: CASSTTGQPNYGYTF
v_gene: TRBV28
j_gene: TRBJ1-2
abundance: NA
d_gene: NA

CDR3nt: TGCAGCGTTGAAGGTGAGATGATCGGGTCCACTGAAGCTTTCTTT
CDR3aa: CSVEGEMIGSTEAFF
v_gene: TRBV29-1
j_gene: TRBJ1-1
abundance: NA
d_gene: NA

CDR3nt: TGTGCCAGCAGCGCACTAGCGGGAGGGCAAAATGAGCAGTTCTTC
CDR3aa: CASSALAGGQNEQFF
v_gene: TRBV6-1
j_gene: TRBJ2-1
abundance: NA
d_gene: TRBD2

CDR3nt: TGTGCCAGTATCGCAGACTCTGGAAACACCATATATTTT
CDR3aa: CASIADSGNTIYF
v_gene: TRBV19
j_gene: TRBJ1-3
abundance: NA
d_gene: NA

CDR3nt: TGCAGCGTTGTTAGTCCGAAGACCCAGTACTTC
CDR3aa: CSVVSPKTQYF
v_gene: TRBV29-1
j_gene: TRBJ2-5
abundance: NA
d_gene: NA

CDR3nt: TGTGCCAGCAGGCGGACTAGGATAAACATTCAGTACTTC
CDR3aa: CASRRTRINIQYF
v_gene: TRBV7-8
j_gene: TRBJ2-4
abundance: NA
d_gene: TRBD2